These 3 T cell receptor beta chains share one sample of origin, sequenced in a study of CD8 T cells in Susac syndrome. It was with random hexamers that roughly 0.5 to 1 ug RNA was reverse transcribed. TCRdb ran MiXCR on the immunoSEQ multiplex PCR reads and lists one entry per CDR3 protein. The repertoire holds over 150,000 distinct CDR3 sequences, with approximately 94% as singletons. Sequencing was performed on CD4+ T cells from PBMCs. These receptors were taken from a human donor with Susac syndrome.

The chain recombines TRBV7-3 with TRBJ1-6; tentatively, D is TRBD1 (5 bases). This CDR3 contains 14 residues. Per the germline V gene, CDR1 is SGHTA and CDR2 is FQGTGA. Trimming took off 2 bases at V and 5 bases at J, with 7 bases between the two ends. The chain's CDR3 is CASSLQGHNSPLHF. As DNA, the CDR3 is TGTGCCAGCAGCTTACAGGGTCATAATTCACCCCTCCACTTT. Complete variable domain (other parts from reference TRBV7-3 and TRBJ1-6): GAGVSQTPSNKVTEKGKYVELRCDPISGHTALYWYRQSLGQGPEFLIYFQGTGAADDSGLPNDRFFAVRPEGSVSTLKIQRTERGDSAVYLCASSLQGHNSPLHFGNGTRLTVT.

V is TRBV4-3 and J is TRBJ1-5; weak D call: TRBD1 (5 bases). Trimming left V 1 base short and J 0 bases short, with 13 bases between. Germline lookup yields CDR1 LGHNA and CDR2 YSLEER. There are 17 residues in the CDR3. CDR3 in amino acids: CASSQVRGSNSNQPQHF. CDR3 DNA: TGCGCCAGCAGCCAAGTCCGGGGGTCAAATAGCAATCAGCCCCAGCATTTT.

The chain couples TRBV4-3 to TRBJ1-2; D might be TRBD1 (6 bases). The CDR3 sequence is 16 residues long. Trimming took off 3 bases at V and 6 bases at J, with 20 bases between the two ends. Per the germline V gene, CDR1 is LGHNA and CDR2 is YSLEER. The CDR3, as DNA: TGCGCCAGCAGCCATCGTCCAGGGGTTGCGCGAGATGGCTACACCTTC. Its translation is CASSHRPGVARDGYTF.